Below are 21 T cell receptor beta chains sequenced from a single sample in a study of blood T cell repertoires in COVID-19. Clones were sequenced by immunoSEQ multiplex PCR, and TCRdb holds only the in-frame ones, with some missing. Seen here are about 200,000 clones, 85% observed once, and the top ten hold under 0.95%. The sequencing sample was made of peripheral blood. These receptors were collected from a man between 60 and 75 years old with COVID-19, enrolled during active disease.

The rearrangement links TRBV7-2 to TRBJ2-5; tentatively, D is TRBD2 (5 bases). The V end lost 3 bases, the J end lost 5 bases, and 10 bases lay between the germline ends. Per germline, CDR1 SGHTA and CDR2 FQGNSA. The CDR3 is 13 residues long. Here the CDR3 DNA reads TGTGCCAGCAGCTTTGGGAGTCGGGAGACCCAGTACTTC. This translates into CASSFGSRETQYF.

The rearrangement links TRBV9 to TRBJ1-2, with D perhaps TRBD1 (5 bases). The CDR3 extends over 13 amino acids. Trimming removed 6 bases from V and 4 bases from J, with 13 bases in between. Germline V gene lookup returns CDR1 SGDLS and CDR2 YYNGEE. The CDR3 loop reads CASTAGFGYGYTF. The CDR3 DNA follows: TGTGCCAGCACCGCAGGGTTTGGCTATGGCTACACCTTC.

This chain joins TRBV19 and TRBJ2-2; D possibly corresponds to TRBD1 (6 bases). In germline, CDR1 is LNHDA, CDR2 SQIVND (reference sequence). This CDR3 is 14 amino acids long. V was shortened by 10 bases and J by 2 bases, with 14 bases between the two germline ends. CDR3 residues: CATEETGNTGELFF. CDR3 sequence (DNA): TGTGCCACCGAGGAGACAGGCAACACCGGGGAGCTGTTTTTT.

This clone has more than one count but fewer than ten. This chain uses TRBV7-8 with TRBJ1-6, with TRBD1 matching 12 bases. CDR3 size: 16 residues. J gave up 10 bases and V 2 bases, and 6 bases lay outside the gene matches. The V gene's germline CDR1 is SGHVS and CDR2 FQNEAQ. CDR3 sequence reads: CASSLNPGQGASPLHF. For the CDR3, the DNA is TGTGCCAGCAGCTTAAATCCGGGACAGGGGGCCTCACCCCTCCACTTT.

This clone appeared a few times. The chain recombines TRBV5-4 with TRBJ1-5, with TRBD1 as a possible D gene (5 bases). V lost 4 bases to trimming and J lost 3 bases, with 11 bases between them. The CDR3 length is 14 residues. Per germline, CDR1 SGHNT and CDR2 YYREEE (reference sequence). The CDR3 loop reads CASSRGGDNQPQHF. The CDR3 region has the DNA TGTGCCAGCAGCCGGGGGGGAGACAATCAGCCCCAGCATTTT.

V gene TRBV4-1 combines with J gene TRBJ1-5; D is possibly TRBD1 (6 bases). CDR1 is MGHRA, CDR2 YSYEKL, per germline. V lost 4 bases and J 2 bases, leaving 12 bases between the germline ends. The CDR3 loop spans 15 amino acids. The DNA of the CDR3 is TGCGCCAGCAGCCTAGGGGGTTCGGGCAATCAGCCCCAGCATTTT. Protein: CASSLGGSGNQPQHF.

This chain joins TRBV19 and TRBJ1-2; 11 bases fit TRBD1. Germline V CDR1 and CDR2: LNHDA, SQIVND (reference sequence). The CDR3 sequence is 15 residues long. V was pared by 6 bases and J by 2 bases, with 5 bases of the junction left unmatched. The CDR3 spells CASSLDRGRNYGYTF. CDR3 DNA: TGTGCCAGTAGCCTGGACAGGGGGCGAAACTATGGCTACACCTTC.

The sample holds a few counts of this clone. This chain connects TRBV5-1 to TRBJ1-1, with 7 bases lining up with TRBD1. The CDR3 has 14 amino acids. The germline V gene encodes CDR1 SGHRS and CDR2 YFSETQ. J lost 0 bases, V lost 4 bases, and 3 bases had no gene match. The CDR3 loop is CASSPQGVNTEAFF. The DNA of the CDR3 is TGCGCCAGCAGCCCTCAGGGGGTGAACACTGAAGCTTTCTTT.

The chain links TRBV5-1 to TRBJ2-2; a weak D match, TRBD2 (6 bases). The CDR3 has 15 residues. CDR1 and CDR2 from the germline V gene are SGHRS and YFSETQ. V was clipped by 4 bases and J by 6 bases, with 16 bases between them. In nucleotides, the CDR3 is TGCGCCAGCAGCCCCCGTTCAGGAGGGGCCGGGGAGCTGTTTTTT. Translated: CASSPRSGGAGELFF.

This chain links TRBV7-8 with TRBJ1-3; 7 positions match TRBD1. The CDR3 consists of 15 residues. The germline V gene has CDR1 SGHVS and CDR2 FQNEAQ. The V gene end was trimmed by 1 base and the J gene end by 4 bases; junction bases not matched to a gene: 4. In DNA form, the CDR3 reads TGTGCCAGCAGCTTAGGCAGGGGGTCCGGAAACACCATATATTTT. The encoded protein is CASSLGRGSGNTIYF.

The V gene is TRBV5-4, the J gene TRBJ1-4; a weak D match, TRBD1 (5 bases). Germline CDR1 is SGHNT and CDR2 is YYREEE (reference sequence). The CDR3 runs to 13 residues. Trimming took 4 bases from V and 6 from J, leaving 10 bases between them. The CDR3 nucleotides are TGTGCCAGCAGCCGCGGGGGGGATGAAAAACTGTTTTTT. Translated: CASSRGGDEKLFF.

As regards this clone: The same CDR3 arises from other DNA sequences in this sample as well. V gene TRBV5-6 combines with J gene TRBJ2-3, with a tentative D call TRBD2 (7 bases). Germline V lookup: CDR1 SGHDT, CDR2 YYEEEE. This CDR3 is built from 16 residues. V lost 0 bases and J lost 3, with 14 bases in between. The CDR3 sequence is CASSLVRGARTDTQYF. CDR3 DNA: TGTGCCAGCAGCTTGGTTCGGGGGGCGAGGACAGATACGCAGTATTTT.

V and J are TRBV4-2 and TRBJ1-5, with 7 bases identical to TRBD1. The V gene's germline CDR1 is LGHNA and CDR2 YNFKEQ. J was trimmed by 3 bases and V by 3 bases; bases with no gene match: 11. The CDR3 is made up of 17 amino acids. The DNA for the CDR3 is TGTGCCAGCAGCCAGCTACAAAGACAGGGTTCCAATCAGCCCCAGCATTTT. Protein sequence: CASSQLQRQGSNQPQHF.

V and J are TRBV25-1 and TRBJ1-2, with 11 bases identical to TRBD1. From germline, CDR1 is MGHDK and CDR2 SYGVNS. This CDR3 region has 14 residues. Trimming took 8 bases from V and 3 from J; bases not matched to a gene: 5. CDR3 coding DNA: TGTGCCAGCTCGCGGACAGGGGGCTACTATGGCTACACCTTC. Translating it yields CASSRTGGYYGYTF.

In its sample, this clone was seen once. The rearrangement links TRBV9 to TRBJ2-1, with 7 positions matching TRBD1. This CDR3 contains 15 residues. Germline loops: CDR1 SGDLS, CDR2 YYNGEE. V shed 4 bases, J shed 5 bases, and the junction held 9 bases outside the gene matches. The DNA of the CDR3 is TGTGCCAGCAGCAAAGATGAGGGGGCGAACAATGAGCAGTTCTTC. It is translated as CASSKDEGANNEQFF.

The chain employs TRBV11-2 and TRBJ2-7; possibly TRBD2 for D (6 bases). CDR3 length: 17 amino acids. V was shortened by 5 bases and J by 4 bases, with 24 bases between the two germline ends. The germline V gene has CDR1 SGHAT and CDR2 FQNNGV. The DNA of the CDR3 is TGTGCCAGCAGCAAGTTGTCGGGACTTTGGGGCCCATACGAGCAGTACTTC. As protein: CASSKLSGLWGPYEQYF.

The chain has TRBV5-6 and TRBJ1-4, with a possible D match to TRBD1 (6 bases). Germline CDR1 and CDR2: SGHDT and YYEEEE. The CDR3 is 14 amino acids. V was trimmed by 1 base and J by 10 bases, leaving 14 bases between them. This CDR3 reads CASSLRQALPKLFF. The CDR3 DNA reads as TGTGCCAGCAGCTTGCGACAGGCCCTCCCAAAACTGTTTTTT.

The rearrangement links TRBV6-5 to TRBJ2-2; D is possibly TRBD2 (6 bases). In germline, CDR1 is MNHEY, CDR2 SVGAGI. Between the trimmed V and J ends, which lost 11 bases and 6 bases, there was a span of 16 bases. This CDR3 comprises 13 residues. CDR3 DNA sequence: TGTGCCGTTGGGACTCCCCCCGCCGGGGAGCTGTTTTTT. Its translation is CAVGTPPAGELFF.

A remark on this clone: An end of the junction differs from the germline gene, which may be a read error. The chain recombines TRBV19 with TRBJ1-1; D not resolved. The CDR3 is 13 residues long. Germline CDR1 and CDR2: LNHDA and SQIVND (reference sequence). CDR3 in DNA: TGTGCCAGTAGTGTAGAAGGGAGTAGGGAAGCTTTCTTT. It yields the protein CASSVEGSREAFF.

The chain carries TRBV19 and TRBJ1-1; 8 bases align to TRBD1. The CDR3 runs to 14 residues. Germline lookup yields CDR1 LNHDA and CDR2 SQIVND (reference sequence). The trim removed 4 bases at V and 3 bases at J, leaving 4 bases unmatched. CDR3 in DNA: TGTGCCAGTAGTAATAGACAGGGGTACACTGAAGCTTTCTTT. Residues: CASSNRQGYTEAFF.

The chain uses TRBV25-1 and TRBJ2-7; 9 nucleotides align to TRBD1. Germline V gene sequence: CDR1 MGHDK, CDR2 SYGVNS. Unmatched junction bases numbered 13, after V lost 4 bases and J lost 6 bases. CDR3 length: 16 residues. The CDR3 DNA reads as TGTGCCAGCAGTGCGACATTTGGGACAGGGAGAGGCGAGCAGTACTTC. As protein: CASSATFGTGRGEQYF.